These T cell receptor beta chains were read from a single sample in a study of blood T cell repertoires in COVID-19. The repertoire was sequenced with immunoSEQ multiplex PCR; TCRdb's copy has only in-frame clones and lacks some. The sample consists of some 200,000 clones, approximately 80% of them appearing once. Sequencing was carried out using PBMCs or T cells enriched from blood (not recorded which). The receptors stem from a woman in her 40s with acute COVID-19. The CDR3 runs from the conserved cysteine through the conserved F or W. D genes are given only for firm matches. A row's size may be missing; if present it is once, few, many or a size class.

size,D,V,J,DNA,CDR3
.,TRBD1,TRBV19,TRBJ2-7,TGTGCCAGTAGTCAAGAAGCCGGGACAGGGGTCTACGAGCAGTACTTC,CASSQEAGTGVYEQYF
.,.,TRBV7-2,TRBJ1-3,TGTGCCAGCAGCTTAGGGCCGTCCTCTGGAAACACCATATATTTT,CASSLGPSSGNTIYF
.,TRBD1,TRBV14,TRBJ2-7,TGTGCCAGCAGCCAAGAACCGACAGGGAAGCAGTACTTC,CASSQEPTGKQYF
few,TRBD1,TRBV28,TRBJ1-2,TGTGCCAGCAGTTTACGGACAGGGCCCGGCTACACCTTC,CASSLRTGPGYTF
.,.,TRBV21-1,TRBJ2-1,TGTGCCAGCAGCACCCGACAGGGCAATGAGCAGTTCTTC,CASSTRQGNEQFF
.,TRBD1,TRBV7-9,TRBJ1-3,TGTGCCAGCAGCTTAGACGGTTGGGGACAGGGGCGGAGAAACACCATATATTTT,CASSLDGWGQGRRNTIYF
.,TRBD1,TRBV2,TRBJ2-2,TGTGCCAGCAGGGGGACAGGGACCATGATCGGGGAGCTGTTTTTT,CASRGTGTMIGELFF
.,.,TRBV5-6,TRBJ2-3,TGTGCCAGCAGGCTGGGGGGGGCGCCCCGCACAGATACGCAGTATTTT,CASRLGGAPRTDTQYF
.,.,TRBV10-1,TRBJ1-4,TGCGCCAGCAGTGAGTCGGACAGTGGTTATGAAAAACTGTTTTTT,CASSESDSGYEKLFF
few,TRBD2,TRBV6-2/TRBV6-3,TRBJ2-7,TGTGCCAGCAGTCCCTCCGGGACTAGGGGTTCCGAGCAGTACTTC,CASSPSGTRGSEQYF
once,TRBD2,TRBV5-1,TRBJ2-2,TGCGCCAGCAGACTAGCGGGAGGTTCGAACACCGGGGAGCTGTTTTTT,CASRLAGGSNTGELFF
.,TRBD1,TRBV20-1,TRBJ2-7,TGCAGTGCGGATCGACAGGGCGAGCAGTACTTC,CSADRQGEQYF
.,TRBD1,TRBV10-3,TRBJ1-1,TGTGCCATCAGTGCGACAGGGTCGGGGAACACTGAAGCTTTCTTT,CAISATGSGNTEAFF
.,TRBD2,TRBV3-1/TRBV3-2,TRBJ2-7,TGTGCCAGCAGCCGAGGACTAGCGGGAGGGAGCTCCTACGAGCAGTACTTC,CASSRGLAGGSSYEQYF
.,TRBD1,TRBV6-5,TRBJ1-5,TGTGCCAGCAGCTCAGGACAGGGGGCCGCTCAGCCCCAGCATTTT,CASSSGQGAAQPQHF
.,.,TRBV3-1/TRBV3-2,TRBJ1-4,TGTGCCAGCAGCCTCAGGGCTCGTAAACTGTTTTTT,CASSLRARKLFF
.,TRBD2,TRBV5-1,TRBJ2-1,TGCGCCAGCAGACCCGCGGCGGGGGGCAGGAATGAGCAGTTCTTC,CASRPAAGGRNEQFF
.,.,TRBV25-1,TRBJ2-5,TGTGCCAGCAGTCAGCCGAGCGGAAGGGAGACCCAGTACTTC,CASSQPSGRETQYF
.,.,TRBV11-2,TRBJ1-1,TGTGCCAGCAGCCCACGGACGGGGGGTTGGGCTTTCTTT,CASSPRTGGWAFF
.,TRBD1,TRBV7-8,TRBJ1-5,TGTGCCAGCAGCTTAGGGACAGGGGTCCTCAATCAGCCCCAGCATTTT,CASSLGTGVLNQPQHF
.,TRBD2,TRBV28,TRBJ2-1,TGTGCCAGCAGTTTTACCCCTGGACTAGCGGGAGCCTACAATGAGCAGTTCTTC,CASSFTPGLAGAYNEQFF
.,TRBD2,TRBV7-6,TRBJ2-1,TGTGCCAGCAGCTTAGGGTCTAGCGGGACCCACAATGAGCAGTTCTTC,CASSLGSSGTHNEQFF
.,.,TRBV11-2,TRBJ1-4,TGTGCCAGCAGCTTATACAGGGAGAGGGAAAAACTGTTTTTT,CASSLYREREKLFF
.,TRBD1,TRBV4-1,TRBJ2-3,TGCGCCAGCAGCCCTTCGGACAGGGAAGCGCAGTATTTT,CASSPSDREAQYF
.,TRBD1,TRBV28,TRBJ1-6,TGTGCCGAAGGACAGGGGGATTCACCCCTCCACTTT,CAEGQGDSPLHF
.,TRBD1,TRBV4-3,TRBJ2-1,TGCGCCAGCAGTGTGGGGTGGGACAGAGAGCATGAGCAGTTCTTC,CASSVGWDREHEQFF
.,.,TRBV7-6,TRBJ1-6,TGTGCCAGCAGCTTACGAGAGTCGAATTCACCCCTCCACTTT,CASSLRESNSPLHF
.,.,TRBV20-1,TRBJ1-2,TGCAGTGCTAGTTATGCAGGGGAAGCCTATGGCTACACCTTC,CSASYAGEAYGYTF
.,.,TRBV29-1,TRBJ2-2,TGCAGCGTTGACCGCGGGGCTAGTAAAACCGGGGAGCTGTTTTTT,CSVDRGASKTGELFF
.,.,TRBV14,TRBJ1-1,TGTGCCAGCAGCCACAGTTACATGAACACTGAAGCTTTCTTT,CASSHSYMNTEAFF
.,.,TRBV7-9,TRBJ1-4,TGTGCCAGCAGCTCCCCAGGGGTCACTAATGAAAAACTGTTTTTT,CASSSPGVTNEKLFF
.,TRBD1,TRBV5-1,TRBJ2-7,TGCGCCAGCAGCCGGGACAGGGAGGGCGAGCAGTACTTC,CASSRDREGEQYF